The 4 T cell receptor beta chains below all came from one sample that was sequenced in a study of blood T cell repertoires in COVID-19. Generated by immunoSEQ multiplex PCR, the TCRdb table keeps only in-frame clones and is missing some. The data contain about 250,000 clones, less than 85% of them singletons. Sequenced: peripheral blood. These receptors all come from a woman at least 80 years old with active or convalescent COVID-19.

This clone occurred once. The chain is built from TRBV10-3 and TRBJ1-2; 8 positions match TRBD1. The germline V gene has CDR1 ENHRY and CDR2 SYGVKD. CDR3 size: 14 residues. V lost 9 bases to trimming and J lost 0 bases; unmatched junction nucleotides: 6. The CDR3 DNA reads as TGTGCCATTGGGGACAGGCAAGCTAACTATGGCTACACCTTC. Amino acid sequence: CAIGDRQANYGYTF.

The gene calls are TRBV5-6 and TRBJ2-1, with D unclear. The length of the CDR3 is 13 residues. The germline V gene encodes CDR1 SGHDT and CDR2 YYEEEE. V dropped 4 bases and J dropped 6 bases, with 11 bases sitting between them. CDR3 protein: CASSPKIVNEQFF. The CDR3 region has the DNA TGTGCCAGCAGCCCAAAGATAGTCAATGAGCAGTTCTTC. Combining the CDR3 with reference TRBV5-6 and TRBJ2-1 gives the whole variable domain DAGVTQSPTHLIKTRGQQVTLRCSPKSGHDTVSWYQQALGQGPQFIFQYYEEEERQRGNFPDRFSGHQFPNYSSELNVNALLLGDSALYLCASSPKIVNEQFFGPGTRLTVL.

The chain joins TRBV19 to TRBJ2-2, with D possibly TRBD1 on 6 matching bases. CDR3 length: 15 residues. Looked up from germline, CDR1 is LNHDA and CDR2 is SQIVND (reference sequence). Trimming removed 2 bases at V and 7 bases at J, with 14 bases between. CDR3 in amino acids: CASSISWQGSGELFF. In DNA, the CDR3 is TGTGCCAGTAGTATAAGTTGGCAGGGGAGCGGGGAGCTGTTTTTT.

The chain uses TRBV28 and TRBJ1-1; D is unresolved. The CDR3 runs to 15 residues. Deletions cut 2 bases from V and 1 base from J, with 11 bases between. Germline CDR1 MDHEN, CDR2 SYDVKM. Written as DNA, the CDR3 is TGTGCCAGCAGTTTAGGGAGTCTGGGGAACACTGAAGCTTTCTTT. Its protein is CASSLGSLGNTEAFF. The full variable domain, with the rest looked up from reference TRBV28 and TRBJ1-1, is DVKVTQSSRYLVKRTGEKVFLECVQDMDHENMFWYRQDPGLGLRLIYFSYDVKMKEKGDIPEGYSVSREKKERFSLILESASTNQTSMYLCASSLGSLGNTEAFFGQGTRLTVV.